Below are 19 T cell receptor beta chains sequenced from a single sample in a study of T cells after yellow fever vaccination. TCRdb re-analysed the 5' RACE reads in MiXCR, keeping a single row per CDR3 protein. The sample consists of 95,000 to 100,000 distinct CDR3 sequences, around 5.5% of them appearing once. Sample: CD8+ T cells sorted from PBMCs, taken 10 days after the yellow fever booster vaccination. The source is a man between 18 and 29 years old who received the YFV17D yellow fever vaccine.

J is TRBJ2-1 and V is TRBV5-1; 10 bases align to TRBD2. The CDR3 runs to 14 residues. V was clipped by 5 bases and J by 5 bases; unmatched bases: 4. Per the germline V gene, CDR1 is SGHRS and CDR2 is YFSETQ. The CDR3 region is CASRLAGENNEQFF. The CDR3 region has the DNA TGCGCCAGCAGGCTAGCGGGGGAGAACAATGAGCAGTTCTTC.

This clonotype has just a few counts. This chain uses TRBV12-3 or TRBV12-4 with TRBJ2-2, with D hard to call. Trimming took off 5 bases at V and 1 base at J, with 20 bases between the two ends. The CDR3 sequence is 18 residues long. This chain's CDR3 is CASSPARTAKENTGELFF. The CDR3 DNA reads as TGTGCCAGCAGTCCAGCAAGGACCGCGAAAGAGAACACCGGGGAGCTGTTTTTT.

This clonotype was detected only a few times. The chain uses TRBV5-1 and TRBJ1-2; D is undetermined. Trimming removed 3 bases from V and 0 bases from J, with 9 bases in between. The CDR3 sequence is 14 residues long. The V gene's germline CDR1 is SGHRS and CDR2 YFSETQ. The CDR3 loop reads CASSWSGTNYGYTF. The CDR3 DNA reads TGCGCCAGCAGCTGGTCGGGTACTAACTATGGCTACACCTTC. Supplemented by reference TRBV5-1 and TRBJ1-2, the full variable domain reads KAGVTQTPRYLIKTRGQQVTLSCSPISGHRSVSWYQQTPGQGLQFLFEYFSETQRNKGNFPGRFSGRQFSNSRSEMNVSTLELGDSALYLCASSWSGTNYGYTFGSGTRLTVV.

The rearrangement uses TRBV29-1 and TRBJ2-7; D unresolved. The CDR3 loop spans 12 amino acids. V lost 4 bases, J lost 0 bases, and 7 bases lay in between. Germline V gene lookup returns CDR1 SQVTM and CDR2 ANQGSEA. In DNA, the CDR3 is TGCAGCGTTGGGACCAACTCCTACGAGCAGTACTTC. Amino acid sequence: CSVGTNSYEQYF.

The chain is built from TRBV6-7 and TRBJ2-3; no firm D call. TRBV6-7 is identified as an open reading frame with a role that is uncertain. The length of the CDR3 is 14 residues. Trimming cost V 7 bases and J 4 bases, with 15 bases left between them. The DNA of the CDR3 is TGTGCCAGCATTGCACGTTGGGATCCAGATACGCAGTATTTT. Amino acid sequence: CASIARWDPDTQYF.

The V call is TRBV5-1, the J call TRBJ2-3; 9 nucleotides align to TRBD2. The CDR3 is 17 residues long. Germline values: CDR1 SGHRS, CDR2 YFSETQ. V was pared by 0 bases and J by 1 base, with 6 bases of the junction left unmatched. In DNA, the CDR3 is TGCGCCAGCAGCTTGGCAAGATTAGCGGGGGGCACAGATACGCAGTATTTT. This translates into CASSLARLAGGTDTQYF.

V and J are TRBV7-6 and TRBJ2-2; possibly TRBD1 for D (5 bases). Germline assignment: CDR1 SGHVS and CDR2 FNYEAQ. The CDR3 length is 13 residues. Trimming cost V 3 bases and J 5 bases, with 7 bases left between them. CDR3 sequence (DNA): TGTGCCAGCAGCTTTAAGGGGACCGGGGAGCTGTTTTTT. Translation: CASSFKGTGELFF.

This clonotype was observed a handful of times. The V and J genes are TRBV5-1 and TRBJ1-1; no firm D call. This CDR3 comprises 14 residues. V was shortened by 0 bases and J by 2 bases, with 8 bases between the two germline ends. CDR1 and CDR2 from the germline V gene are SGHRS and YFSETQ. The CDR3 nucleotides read TGCGCCAGCAGCTTGGGCGGGGATAACACTGAAGCTTTCTTT. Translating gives CASSLGGDNTEAFF.

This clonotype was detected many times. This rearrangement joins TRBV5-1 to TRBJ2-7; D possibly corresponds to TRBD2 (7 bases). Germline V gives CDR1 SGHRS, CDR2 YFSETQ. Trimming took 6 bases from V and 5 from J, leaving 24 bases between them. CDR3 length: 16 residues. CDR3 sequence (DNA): TGCGCCAGCACCCGGGATGACGGGGGGCCGGTCCACGAGCAGTACTTC. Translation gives CASTRDDGGPVHEQYF.

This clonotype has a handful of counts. The CDR3 is CASSGFEAFF. The CDR3 coding sequence is TGTGCCAGTTCGGGATTCGAAGCTTTCTTT. The V call is TRBV19, the J call TRBJ1-1; D gene unclear. Germline-derived CDR1 and CDR2 are LNHDA and SQIVND (reference sequence). This CDR3 comprises 10 residues. V shed 8 bases and J shed 8 bases, with 9 bases lying between them.

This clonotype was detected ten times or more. This CDR3 reads CASSLGHRGSYNEQFF. Written as DNA, the CDR3 is TGCGCCAGCAGCTTGGGACACAGGGGATCCTACAATGAGCAGTTCTTC. V usage is TRBV5-1 and J usage is TRBJ2-1; 7 bases agree with TRBD1. The CDR3 is 16 amino acids. The germline V gene has CDR1 SGHRS and CDR2 YFSETQ. With V trimmed by 0 bases and J by 1 base, 4 bases remained unmatched.

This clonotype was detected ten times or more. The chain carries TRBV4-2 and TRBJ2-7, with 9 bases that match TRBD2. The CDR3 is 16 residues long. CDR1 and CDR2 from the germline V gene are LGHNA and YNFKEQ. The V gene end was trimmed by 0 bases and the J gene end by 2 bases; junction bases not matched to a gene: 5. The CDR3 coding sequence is TGTGCCAGCAGCCAAGAAACTGCGGGGGGGACCTACGAGCAGTACTTC. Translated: CASSQETAGGTYEQYF.

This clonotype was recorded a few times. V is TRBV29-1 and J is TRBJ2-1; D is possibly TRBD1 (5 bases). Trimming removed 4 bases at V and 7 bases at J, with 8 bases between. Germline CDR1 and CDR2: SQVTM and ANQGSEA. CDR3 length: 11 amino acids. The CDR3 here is CSVGRGNEQFF. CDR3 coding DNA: TGCAGCGTTGGTAGGGGTAATGAGCAGTTCTTC.

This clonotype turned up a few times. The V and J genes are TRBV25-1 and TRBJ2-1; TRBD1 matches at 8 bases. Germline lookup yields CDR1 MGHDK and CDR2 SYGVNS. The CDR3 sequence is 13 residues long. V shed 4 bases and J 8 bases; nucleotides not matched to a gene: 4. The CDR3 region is CASSGTGIDEQFF. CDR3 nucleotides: TGTGCCAGCAGTGGGACAGGGATCGATGAGCAGTTCTTC.

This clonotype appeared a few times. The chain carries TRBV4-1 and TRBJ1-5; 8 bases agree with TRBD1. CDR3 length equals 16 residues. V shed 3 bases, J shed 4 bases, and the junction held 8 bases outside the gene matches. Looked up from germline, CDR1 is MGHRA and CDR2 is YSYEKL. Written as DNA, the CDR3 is TGCGCCAGCAGCCAGCACCACGGACAGGGAAATCAGCCCCAGCATTTT. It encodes CASSQHHGQGNQPQHF.

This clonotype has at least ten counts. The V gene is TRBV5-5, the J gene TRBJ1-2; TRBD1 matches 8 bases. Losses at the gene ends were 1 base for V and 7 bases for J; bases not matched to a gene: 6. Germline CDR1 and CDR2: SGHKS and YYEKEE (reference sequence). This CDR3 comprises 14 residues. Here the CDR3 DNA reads TGTGCCAGCAGCTTGTCTCAGGGGGCGCGTGGCTACACCTTC. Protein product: CASSLSQGARGYTF.

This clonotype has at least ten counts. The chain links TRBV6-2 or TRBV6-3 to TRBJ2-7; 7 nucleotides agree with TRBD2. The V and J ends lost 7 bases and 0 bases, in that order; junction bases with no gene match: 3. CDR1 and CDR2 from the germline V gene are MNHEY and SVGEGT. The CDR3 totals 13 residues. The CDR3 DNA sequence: TGTGCCAGCAAAGCGGGGAGCTCCTACGAGCAGTACGTC. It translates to CASKAGSSYEQYV.

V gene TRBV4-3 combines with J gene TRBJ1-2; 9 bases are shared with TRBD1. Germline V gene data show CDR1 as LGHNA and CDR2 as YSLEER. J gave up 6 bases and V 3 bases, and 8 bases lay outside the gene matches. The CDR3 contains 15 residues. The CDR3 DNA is TGCGCCAGCAGCCAGCACAGGGGGCTCGGTGATGGCTACACCTTC. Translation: CASSQHRGLGDGYTF.

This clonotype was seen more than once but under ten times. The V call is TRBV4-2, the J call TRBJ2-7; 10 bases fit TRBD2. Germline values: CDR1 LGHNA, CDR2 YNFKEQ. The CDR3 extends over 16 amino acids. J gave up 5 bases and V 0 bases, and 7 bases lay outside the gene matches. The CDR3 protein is CASSQDLLAGIHEQYF. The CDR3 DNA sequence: TGTGCCAGCAGCCAAGATTTACTAGCGGGGATCCACGAGCAGTACTTC.